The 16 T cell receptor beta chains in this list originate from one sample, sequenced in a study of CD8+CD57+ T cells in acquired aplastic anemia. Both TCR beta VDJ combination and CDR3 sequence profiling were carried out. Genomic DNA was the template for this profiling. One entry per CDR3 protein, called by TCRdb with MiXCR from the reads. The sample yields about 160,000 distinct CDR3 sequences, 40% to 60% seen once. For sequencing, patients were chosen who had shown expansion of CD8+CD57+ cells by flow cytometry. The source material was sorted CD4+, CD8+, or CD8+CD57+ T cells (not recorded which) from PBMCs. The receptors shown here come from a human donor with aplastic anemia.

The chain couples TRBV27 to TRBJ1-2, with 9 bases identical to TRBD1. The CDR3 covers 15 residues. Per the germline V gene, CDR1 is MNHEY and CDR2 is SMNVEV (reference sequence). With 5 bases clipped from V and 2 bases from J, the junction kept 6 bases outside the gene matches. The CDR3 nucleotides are TGTGCCAGCAGTGGATGGACAGGGGAAAACTATGGCTACACCTTC. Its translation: CASSGWTGENYGYTF.

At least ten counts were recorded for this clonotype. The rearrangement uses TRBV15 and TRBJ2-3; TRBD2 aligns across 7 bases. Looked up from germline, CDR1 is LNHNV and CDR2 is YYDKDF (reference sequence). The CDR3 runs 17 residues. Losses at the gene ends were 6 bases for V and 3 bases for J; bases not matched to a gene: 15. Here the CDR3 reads CATRDGGEGWVTDTQYF. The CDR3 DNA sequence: TGTGCCACCAGAGACGGAGGGGAGGGTTGGGTAACAGATACGCAGTATTTT.

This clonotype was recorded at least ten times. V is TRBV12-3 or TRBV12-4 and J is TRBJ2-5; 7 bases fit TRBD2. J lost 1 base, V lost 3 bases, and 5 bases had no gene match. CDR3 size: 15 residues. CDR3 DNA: TGTGCCAGCAGTTTCTATGGGAGGGTCCAAGAGACCCAGTACTTC. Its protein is CASSFYGRVQETQYF.

The CDR3 loop reads CASSDYTAYEQYF. In nucleotides, the CDR3 is TGTGCCAGCAGCGATTACACAGCATACGAGCAGTACTTC. This chain connects TRBV12-3 or TRBV12-4 to TRBJ2-7; D is unclear. CDR3 length: 13 residues. V lost 6 bases and J lost 4, with 13 bases in between.

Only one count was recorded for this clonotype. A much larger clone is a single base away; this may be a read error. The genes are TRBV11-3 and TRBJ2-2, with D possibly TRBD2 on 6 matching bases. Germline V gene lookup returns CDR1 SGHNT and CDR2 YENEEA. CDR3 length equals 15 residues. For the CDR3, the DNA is TGTGCCAGCAGCTCAGGACTAACTAACACCGGGGAGCTGCTTTTT. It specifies CASSSGLTNTGELLF.

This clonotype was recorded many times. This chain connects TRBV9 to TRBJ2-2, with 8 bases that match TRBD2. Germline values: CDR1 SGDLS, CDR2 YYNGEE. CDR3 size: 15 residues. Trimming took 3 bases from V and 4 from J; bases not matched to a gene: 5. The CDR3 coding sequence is TGTGCCAGCAGCGCGGCGGGAGGACCCACCGGGGAGCTGTTTTTT. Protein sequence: CASSAAGGPTGELFF.

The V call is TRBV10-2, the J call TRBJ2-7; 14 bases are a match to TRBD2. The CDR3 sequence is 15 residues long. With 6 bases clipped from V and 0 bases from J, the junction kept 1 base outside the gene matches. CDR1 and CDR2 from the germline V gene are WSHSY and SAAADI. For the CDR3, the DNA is TGCGCCAGCAGGGGGACTAGCGGGAGCTCCTACGAGCAGTACTTC. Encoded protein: CASRGTSGSSYEQYF.

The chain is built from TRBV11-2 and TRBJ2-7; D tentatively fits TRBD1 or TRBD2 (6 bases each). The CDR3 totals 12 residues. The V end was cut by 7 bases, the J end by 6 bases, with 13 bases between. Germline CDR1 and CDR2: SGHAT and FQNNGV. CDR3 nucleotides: TGTGCCAGCATGATCAGGGGAGGCGAGCAGTACTTC. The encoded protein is CASMIRGGEQYF.

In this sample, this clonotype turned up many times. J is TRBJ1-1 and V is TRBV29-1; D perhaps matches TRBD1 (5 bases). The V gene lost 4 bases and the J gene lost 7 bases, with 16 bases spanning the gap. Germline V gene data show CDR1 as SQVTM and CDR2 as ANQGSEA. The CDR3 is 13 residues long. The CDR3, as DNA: TGCAGCGTTGGTTGGGACTACTACCTTGAAGCTTTCTTT. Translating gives CSVGWDYYLEAFF.

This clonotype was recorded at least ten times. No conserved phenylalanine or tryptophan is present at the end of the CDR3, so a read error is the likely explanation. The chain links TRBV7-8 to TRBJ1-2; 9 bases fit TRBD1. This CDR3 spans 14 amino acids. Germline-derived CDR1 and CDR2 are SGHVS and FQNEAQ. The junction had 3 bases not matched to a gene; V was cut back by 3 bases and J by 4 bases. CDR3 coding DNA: TGTGCCAGCAGCTTGGACAGGGGACTCTATGGCTACACCCTC. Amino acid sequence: CASSLDRGLYGYTL.

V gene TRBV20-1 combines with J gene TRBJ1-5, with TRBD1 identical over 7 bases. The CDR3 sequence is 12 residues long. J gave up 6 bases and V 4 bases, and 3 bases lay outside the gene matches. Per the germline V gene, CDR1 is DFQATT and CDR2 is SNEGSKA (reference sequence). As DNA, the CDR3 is TGCAGTGCTACACAGGGGAGTCAGCCCCAGCATTTT. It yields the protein CSATQGSQPQHF.

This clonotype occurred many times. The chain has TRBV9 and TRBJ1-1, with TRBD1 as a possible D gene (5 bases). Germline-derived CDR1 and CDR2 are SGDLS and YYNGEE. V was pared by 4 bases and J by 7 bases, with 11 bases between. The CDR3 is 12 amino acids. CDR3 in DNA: TGTGCCAGCAGCCCCCGGGACGGTGAAGCTTTCTTT. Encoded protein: CASSPRDGEAFF. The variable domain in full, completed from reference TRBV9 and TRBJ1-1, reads DSGVTQTPKHLITATGQRVTLRCSPRSGDLSVYWYQQSLDQGLQFLIQYYNGEERAKGNILERFSAQQFPDLHSELNLSSLELGDSALYFCASSPRDGEAFFGQGTRLTVV.

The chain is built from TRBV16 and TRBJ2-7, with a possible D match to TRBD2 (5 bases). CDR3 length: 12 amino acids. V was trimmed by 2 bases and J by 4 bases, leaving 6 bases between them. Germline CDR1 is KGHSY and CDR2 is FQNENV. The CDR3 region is CASSQSGYEQYF. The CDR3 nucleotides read TGTGCCAGCAGCCAAAGCGGATACGAGCAGTACTTC.

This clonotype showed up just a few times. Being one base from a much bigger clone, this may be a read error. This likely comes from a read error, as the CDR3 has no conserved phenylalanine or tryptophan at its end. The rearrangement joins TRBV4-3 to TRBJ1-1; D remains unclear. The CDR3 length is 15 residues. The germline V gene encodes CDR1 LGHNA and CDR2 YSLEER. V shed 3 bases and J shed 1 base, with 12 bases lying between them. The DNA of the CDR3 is TGCGCCAGCAGCCATGGTACGACGGAGAACACTGAAGCTTTCCTT. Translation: CASSHGTTENTEAFL.

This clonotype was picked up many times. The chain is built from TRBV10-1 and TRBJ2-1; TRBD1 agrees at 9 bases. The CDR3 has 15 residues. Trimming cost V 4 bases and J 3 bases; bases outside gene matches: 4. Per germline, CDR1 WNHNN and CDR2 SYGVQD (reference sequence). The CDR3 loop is CASSATGGVYNEQFF. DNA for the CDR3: TGCGCCAGCAGTGCGACAGGGGGGGTCTACAATGAGCAGTTCTTC.

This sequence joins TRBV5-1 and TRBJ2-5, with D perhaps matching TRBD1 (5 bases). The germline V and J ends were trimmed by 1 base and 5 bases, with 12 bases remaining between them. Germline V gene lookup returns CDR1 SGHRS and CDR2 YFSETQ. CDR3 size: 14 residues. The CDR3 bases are TGCGCCAGCAGCTTGCTCCAGGGCGGTGAGACCCAGTACTTC. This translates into CASSLLQGGETQYF.